These 18 T cell receptor beta chains were all obtained from the same sample, sequenced in a study of cytomegalovirus exposure and HLA in healthy donors. Both 60 Vbeta primers and 13 Jbeta primers went into the PCR. TCRdb keeps only in-frame clones here, not all; method: immunoSEQ multiplex PCR. There are roughly 80,000 clones in the sample; 65% to 70% occur only once, and approximately 7% lies in the top ten. Source material: PBMCs. Source of these receptors: a woman in her 50s in good health and CMV-seropositive.

In its sample, this clone was seen a few times. The chain joins TRBV29-1 to TRBJ1-1; 9 nucleotides line up with TRBD1. The CDR3 has 15 amino acids. The germline CDR1 and CDR2 sequences are SQVTM and ANQGSEA. V lost 3 bases and J lost 1; bases outside the gene matches: 6. CDR3 protein: CSVDPRGQGNTEAFF. CDR3 bases: TGCAGCGTTGATCCCAGGGGACAGGGGAACACTGAAGCTTTCTTT.

This clone was detected only a few times. The chain carries TRBV5-1 and TRBJ1-4; TRBD1 might be the D (6 bases). V dropped 4 bases and J dropped 5 bases, with 12 bases sitting between them. Germline CDR1 SGHRS, CDR2 YFSETQ. This CDR3 is built from 14 residues. DNA of the CDR3: TGCGCCAGCAGCAAAAACAGGGTGAATGAAAAACTGTTTTTT. This translates into CASSKNRVNEKLFF.

This chain joins TRBV4-2 and TRBJ1-1; D is unclear. V was clipped by 1 base and J by 0 bases, with 9 bases between them. CDR3 length: 15 residues. Germline assignment: CDR1 LGHNA and CDR2 YNFKEQ. The chain's CDR3 is CASSQASGLNTEAFF. CDR3 bases: TGTGCCAGCAGCCAAGCATCCGGTTTGAACACTGAAGCTTTCTTT.

Relative to its sample, this clone is large. The chain employs TRBV5-5 and TRBJ2-5, with TRBD2 matching over 9 bases. Germline V gene data show CDR1 as SGHKS and CDR2 as YYEKEE (reference sequence). The J segment lost 5 bases and the V segment lost 7 bases, leaving 12 bases of the junction unmatched. This CDR3 has 15 amino acids. CDR3 amino acids: CASAVIAGLAETQYF. In DNA form, the CDR3 reads TGTGCCAGCGCAGTAATTGCTGGACTAGCGGAGACCCAGTACTTC.

The V gene is TRBV7-3, the J gene TRBJ2-2; possible D gene TRBD2, 5 bases. Germline V gene lookup returns CDR1 SGHTA and CDR2 FQGTGA. The CDR3 is 13 residues long. The V gene lost 2 bases and the J gene lost 6 bases, with 7 bases spanning the gap. The CDR3 reads CASSLLAPGELFF. The CDR3, as DNA: TGTGCCAGCAGCTTACTAGCCCCCGGGGAGCTGTTTTTT. The full variable domain, its missing parts supplied by reference TRBV7-3 and TRBJ2-2, is GAGVSQTPSNKVTEKGKYVELRCDPISGHTALYWYRQSLGQGPEFLIYFQGTGAADDSGLPNDRFFAVRPEGSVSTLKIQRTERGDSAVYLCASSLLAPGELFFGEGSRLTVL.

The chain's CDR3 is CASSAHGGERDEQFF. The CDR3 DNA is TGTGCCAGCAGCGCACACGGGGGGGAGAGGGATGAGCAGTTCTTC. V is TRBV7-3 and J is TRBJ2-1; 8 bases fit TRBD2. The CDR3 sequence is 15 residues long. Germline loops: CDR1 SGHTA, CDR2 FQGTGA. V dropped 5 bases and J dropped 8; count of bases not matched to a gene: 11.

This chain links TRBV7-6 with TRBJ2-3; 12 bases match TRBD2. CDR3 size: 16 residues. J gave up 5 bases and V 5 bases, and 8 bases lay outside the gene matches. Looked up from germline, CDR1 is SGHVS and CDR2 is FNYEAQ. Here the CDR3 DNA reads TGTGCCAGCAGCCCACGATGGACTAGCGGGAAAGATACGCAGTATTTT. It yields the protein CASSPRWTSGKDTQYF.

This clone has a handful of counts. The V gene is TRBV4-1, the J gene TRBJ1-1; D is possibly TRBD1 (6 bases). Per the germline V gene, CDR1 is MGHRA and CDR2 is YSYEKL. V lost 2 bases, J lost 5 bases, and 9 bases lay in between. CDR3 length: 13 amino acids. CDR3 region: CASSQPQGTEAFF. DNA for the CDR3: TGCGCCAGCAGCCAACCTCAGGGGACTGAAGCTTTCTTT.

The chain joins TRBV27 to TRBJ2-1; D is perhaps TRBD2 (6 bases). V lost 6 bases to trimming and J lost 6 bases, with 12 bases between them. The CDR3 contains 13 residues. CDR1 is MNHEY and CDR2 is SMNVEV in the germline V gene (reference sequence). CDR3 in DNA: TGTGCCAGCAGCGTAGGAGGGAGCAATGAGCAGTTCTTC. Translated, it gives CASSVGGSNEQFF.

The V gene is TRBV2, the J gene TRBJ1-1; 7 nucleotides line up with TRBD1. The CDR3 has 16 residues. Germline CDR1 is SNHLY and CDR2 is FYNNEI. Trimming removed 7 bases from V and 0 bases from J; junction bases left unmatched: 11. The CDR3 DNA sequence: TGTGCCAGCACCAGGGGGGCAGGGATCATGAACACTGAAGCTTTCTTT. Encoded protein: CASTRGAGIMNTEAFF.

The genes are TRBV25-1 and TRBJ2-5; TRBD2 matches at 7 bases. Germline lookup yields CDR1 MGHDK and CDR2 SYGVNS. Germline trimming cut 7 bases from V and 5 bases from J; bases unmatched to any gene: 13. CDR3 length equals 15 residues. DNA for the CDR3: TGTGCCAGCACCGATGATGGGGGAGGGTGGGAGACCCAGTACTTC. Translating gives CASTDDGGGWETQYF.

This clone has a handful of counts. The rearrangement links TRBV18 to TRBJ1-1; TRBD1 might be the D (5 bases). The germline CDR1 and CDR2 sequences are KGHSH and LQKENI. CDR3 size: 16 residues. The V and J ends lost 6 bases and 1 base respectively, with 18 bases between them. For the CDR3, the DNA is TGTGCCAGCTCTCCTGTATATGACAGAGAGAACACTGAAGCTTTCTTT. This translates into CASSPVYDRENTEAFF.

This chain connects TRBV7-6 to TRBJ2-2; D unclear. Trimming removed 1 base at V and 7 bases at J, with 13 bases between. Germline loops: CDR1 SGHVS, CDR2 FNYEAQ. The CDR3 extends over 15 amino acids. CDR3 residues: CASSLDRDLSGELFF. The CDR3 DNA reads as TGTGCCAGCAGCTTAGACAGAGACCTCAGCGGGGAGCTGTTTTTT. The full variable domain, its missing parts supplied by reference TRBV7-6 and TRBJ2-2, is GAGVSQSPRYKVTKRGQDVALRCDPISGHVSLYWYRQALGQGPEFLTYFNYEAQQDKSGLPNDRFSAERPEGSISTLTIQRTEQRDSAMYRCASSLDRDLSGELFFGEGSRLTVL.

V is TRBV13 and J is TRBJ2-3; 8 bases are shared with TRBD1. CDR3 size: 14 residues. CDR1 and CDR2 (germline): PRHDT, FYEKMQ (reference sequence). J lost 1 base, V lost 5 bases, and 2 bases had no gene match. The CDR3 region has the DNA TGTGCCAGCAGCACGACAGGGGGCACAGATACGCAGTATTTT. This encodes CASSTTGGTDTQYF.

The chain recombines TRBV28 with TRBJ2-7; 8 bases align to TRBD2. The germline gives CDR1 MDHEN, CDR2 SYDVKM. This CDR3 region has 13 residues. Germline trimming cut 7 bases from V and 4 bases from J; bases unmatched to any gene: 6. CDR3 sequence (DNA): TGTGCCAGCACCCCCGCGGGGGGTTACGAGCAGTACGTC. Translation gives CASTPAGGYEQYV.

This rearrangement joins TRBV5-6 to TRBJ2-5; possibly TRBD1 for D (5 bases). The CDR3 sequence is 12 residues long. Germline V CDR1 and CDR2: SGHDT, YYEEEE. The V end was cut by 4 bases, the J end by 7 bases, with 11 bases between. The CDR3 bases are TGTGCCAGCAGCACTGGGCAGGGGACCCAGTACTTC. Protein sequence: CASSTGQGTQYF.

The chain is built from TRBV11-2 and TRBJ2-1, with 15 bases fitting TRBD2. The CDR3 is 17 residues long. CDR1 and CDR2 (germline): SGHAT, FQNNGV. The junction had 2 bases not matched to a gene; V was cut back by 4 bases and J by 1 base. This CDR3 is CASSWGTSGGSYNEQFF. In DNA, the CDR3 is TGTGCCAGCAGCTGGGGGACTAGCGGGGGGTCCTACAATGAGCAGTTCTTC. The variable domain in full, completed from reference TRBV11-2 and TRBJ2-1, reads EAGVAQSPRYKIIEKRQSVAFWCNPISGHATLYWYQQILGQGPKLLIQFQNNGVVDDSQLPKDRFSAERLKGVDSTLKIQPAKLEDSAVYLCASSWGTSGGSYNEQFFGPGTRLTVL.

This chain joins TRBV5-5 and TRBJ1-1; D call uncertain. V was cut by 6 bases and J by 0 bases, with 6 bases left in between. CDR1 and CDR2 (germline): SGHKS, YYEKEE (reference sequence). This CDR3 has 12 residues. CDR3 coding DNA: TGTGCCAGCATCGGAGTGAACACTGAAGCTTTCTTT. This encodes CASIGVNTEAFF.